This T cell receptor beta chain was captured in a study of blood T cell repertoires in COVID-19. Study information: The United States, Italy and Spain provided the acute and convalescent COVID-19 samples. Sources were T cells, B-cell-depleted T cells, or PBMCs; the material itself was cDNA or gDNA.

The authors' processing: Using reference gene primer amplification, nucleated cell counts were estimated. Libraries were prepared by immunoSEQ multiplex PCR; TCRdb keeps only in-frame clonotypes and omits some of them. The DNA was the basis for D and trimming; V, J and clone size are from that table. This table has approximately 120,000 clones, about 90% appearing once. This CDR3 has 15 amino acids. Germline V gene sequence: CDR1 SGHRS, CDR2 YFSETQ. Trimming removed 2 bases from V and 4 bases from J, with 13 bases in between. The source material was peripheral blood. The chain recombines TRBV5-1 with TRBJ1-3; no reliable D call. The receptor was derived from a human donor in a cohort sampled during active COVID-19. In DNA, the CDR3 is TGCGCCAGCAGCTTCTGGGCGGGAGAGGGAAACACCATATATTTT. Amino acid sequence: CASSFWAGEGNTIYF.